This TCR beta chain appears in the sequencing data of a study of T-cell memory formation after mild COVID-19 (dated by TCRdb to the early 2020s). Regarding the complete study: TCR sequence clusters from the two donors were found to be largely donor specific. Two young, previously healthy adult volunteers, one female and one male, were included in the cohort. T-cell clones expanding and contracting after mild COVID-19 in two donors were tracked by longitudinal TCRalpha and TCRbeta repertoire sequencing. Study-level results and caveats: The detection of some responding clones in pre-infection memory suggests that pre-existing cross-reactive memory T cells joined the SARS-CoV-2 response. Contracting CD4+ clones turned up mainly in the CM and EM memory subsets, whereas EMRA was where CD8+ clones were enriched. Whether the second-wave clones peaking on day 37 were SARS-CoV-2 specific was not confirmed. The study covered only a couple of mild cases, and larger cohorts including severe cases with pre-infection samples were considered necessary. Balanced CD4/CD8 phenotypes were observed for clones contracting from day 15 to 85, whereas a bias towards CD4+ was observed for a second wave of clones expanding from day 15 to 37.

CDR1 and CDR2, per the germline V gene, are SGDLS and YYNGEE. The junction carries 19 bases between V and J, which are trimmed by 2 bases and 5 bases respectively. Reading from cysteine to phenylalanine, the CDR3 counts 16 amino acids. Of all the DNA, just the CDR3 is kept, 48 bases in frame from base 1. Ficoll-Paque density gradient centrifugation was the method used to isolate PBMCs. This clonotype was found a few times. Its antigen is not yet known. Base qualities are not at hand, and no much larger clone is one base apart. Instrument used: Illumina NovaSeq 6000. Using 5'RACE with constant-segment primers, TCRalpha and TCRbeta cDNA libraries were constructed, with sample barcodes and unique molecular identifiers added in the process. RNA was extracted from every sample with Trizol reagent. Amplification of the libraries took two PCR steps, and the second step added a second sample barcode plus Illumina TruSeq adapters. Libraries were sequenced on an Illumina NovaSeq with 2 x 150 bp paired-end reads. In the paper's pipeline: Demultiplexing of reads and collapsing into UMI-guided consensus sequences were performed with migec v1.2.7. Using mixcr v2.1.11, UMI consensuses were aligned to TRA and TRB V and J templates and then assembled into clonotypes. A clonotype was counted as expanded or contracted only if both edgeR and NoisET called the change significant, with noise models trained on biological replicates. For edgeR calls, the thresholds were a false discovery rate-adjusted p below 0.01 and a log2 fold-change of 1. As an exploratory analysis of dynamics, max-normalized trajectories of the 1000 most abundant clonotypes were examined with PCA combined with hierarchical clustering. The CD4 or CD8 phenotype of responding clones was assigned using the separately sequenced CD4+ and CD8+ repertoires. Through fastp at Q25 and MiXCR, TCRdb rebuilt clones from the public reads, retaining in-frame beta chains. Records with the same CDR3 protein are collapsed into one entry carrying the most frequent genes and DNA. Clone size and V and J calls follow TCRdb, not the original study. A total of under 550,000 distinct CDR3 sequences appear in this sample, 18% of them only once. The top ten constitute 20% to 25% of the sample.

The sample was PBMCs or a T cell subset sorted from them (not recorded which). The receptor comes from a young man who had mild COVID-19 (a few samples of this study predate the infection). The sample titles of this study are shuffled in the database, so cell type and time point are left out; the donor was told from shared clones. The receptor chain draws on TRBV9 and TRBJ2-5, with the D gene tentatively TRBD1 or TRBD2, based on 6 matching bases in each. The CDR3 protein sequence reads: CASSVSGARGEETQYF. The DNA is TGTGCCAGCAGCGTTTCGGGGGCTCGGGGCGAGGAGACCCAGTACTTC.